This TCR beta chain emerged from a study of T cell responses to AZD1222 COVID-19 vaccine. Across the study: Whether given at about 4 or about 12 weeks, second doses were pooled.

J was trimmed by 4 bases and V by 4 bases; bases with no gene match: 10. CDR3 length: 15 residues. Looked up from germline, CDR1 is SGHRS and CDR2 is YFSETQ. TCRdb's table, derived via immunoSEQ multiplex PCR, lists solely in-frame clones and lacks some. The table shows about 150,000 clones, with roughly 90% occurring only once. V is TRBV5-1 and J is TRBJ2-7, with 8 bases fitting TRBD1. Material: peripheral blood, obtained on day 0 of AZD1222 vaccination. The receptor was derived from an adult in good health. Written as DNA, the CDR3 is TGCGCCAGCAGCCTTTCAAGGACAGGGCCTTACGAGCAGTACTTC. Protein sequence: CASSLSRTGPYEQYF.